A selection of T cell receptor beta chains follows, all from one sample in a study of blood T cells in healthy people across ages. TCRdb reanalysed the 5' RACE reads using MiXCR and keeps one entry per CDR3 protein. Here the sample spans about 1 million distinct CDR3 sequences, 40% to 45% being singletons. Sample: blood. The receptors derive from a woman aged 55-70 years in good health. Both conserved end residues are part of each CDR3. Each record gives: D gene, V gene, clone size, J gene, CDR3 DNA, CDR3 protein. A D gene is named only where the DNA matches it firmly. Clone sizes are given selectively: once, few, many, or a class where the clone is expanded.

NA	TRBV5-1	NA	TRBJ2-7	TGCGCCAGCAGCTCGGGACAAACAAGCTCCTGCGAGCAGTACTTC	CASSSGQTSSCEQYF
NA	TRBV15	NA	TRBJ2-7	TGTGCCACCAGTACGCGCCCGGGACGGCAATACGAGCAGTACTTC	CATSTRPGRQYEQYF
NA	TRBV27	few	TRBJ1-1	TGTGCCAGCAGTTTTCAGGGCTTGAACACTGAAGCTTTCTTT	CASSFQGLNTEAFF
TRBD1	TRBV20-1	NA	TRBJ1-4	TGCAGTGCTAGACCCCAGGACAGGAAAAATGAAAAACTGTTTTTT	CSARPQDRKNEKLFF
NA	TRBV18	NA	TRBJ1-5	TGTGCCAGCTCACCCGGACAGAGCAATCAGCCCCAGCATTTT	CASSPGQSNQPQHF
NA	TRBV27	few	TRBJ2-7	TGTGCCAGCAGTTTATCCGGCCAGGAGCAGTACTTC	CASSLSGQEQYF
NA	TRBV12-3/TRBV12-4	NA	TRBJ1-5	TGTGCCAGCAGCAGGGCTGGCAATCAGCCCCAGCATTTT	CASSRAGNQPQHF
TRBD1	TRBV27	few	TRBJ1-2	TGTGCCAGCAGGTCACAGGGGAAGTTGGATGGCTACACCTTC	CASRSQGKLDGYTF
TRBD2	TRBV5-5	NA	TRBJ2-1	TGTGCCAGCAACTTGCGGGGGTGGGAGACCCAGTTCTTC	CASNLRGWETQFF
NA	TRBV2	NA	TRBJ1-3	TGTGCCAGCAGAGCCACGGTCTCTGGAAACACCATATATTTT	CASRATVSGNTIYF
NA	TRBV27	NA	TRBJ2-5	TGTGCCAGTCGGGGGCAGACGTACCGGGAGACCCAGTACTTC	CASRGQTYRETQYF
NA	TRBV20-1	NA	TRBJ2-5	TGCAGTGCTAGAGCCGGGGCTGTCCAAGAGACCCAGTACTTC	CSARAGAVQETQYF
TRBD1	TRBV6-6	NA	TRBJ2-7	TGTGCCAGCAGCGACACCGGGACAGTCTCCTACGAGCAGTACTTC	CASSDTGTVSYEQYF
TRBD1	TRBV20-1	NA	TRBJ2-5	TGCAGTGCTGGGACAGGGATAGAGACCCAGTACTTC	CSAGTGIETQYF
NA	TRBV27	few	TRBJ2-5	TGTGCCAGCAGTCGCCCGGGGGGCGGCGGGAACGTTGAGACCCAGTACTTC	CASSRPGGGGNVETQYF
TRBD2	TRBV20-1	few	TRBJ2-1	TGCAGTGCTAGAGACGCCGGACTAGCGGGAGTCGGCCTAAATGAGCAGTTCTTC	CSARDAGLAGVGLNEQFF
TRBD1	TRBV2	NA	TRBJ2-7	TGTGCCAGCAGTGTGGAGACAGGGATGCACGAGCAGTACTTC	CASSVETGMHEQYF
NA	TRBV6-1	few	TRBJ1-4	TGTGCCGCGCACAGGGAAGGTTATGAAAAACTGTTTTTT	CAAHREGYEKLFF
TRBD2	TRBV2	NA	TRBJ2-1	TGTGCCAGCAGACAGACTAGCGGGAGCTATCAATACAATGAGCAGTTCTTC	CASRQTSGSYQYNEQFF
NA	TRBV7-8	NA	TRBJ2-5	TGTGCCAGCAGCCCCACGGGTGCGGCAGAAGAGACCCAGTACTTC	CASSPTGAAEETQYF
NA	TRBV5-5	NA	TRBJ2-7	TGTGCCAGCAGCTTGGAGGCGGCAAGTCAAACCCAGTACTTC	CASSLEAASQTQYF
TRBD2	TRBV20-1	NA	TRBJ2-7	TGCAGTGCTGAAGGGTCGGGAGCGGGAGGGTCCTACGAGCAGTACTTC	CSAEGSGAGGSYEQYF
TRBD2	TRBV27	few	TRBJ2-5	TGTGCCAGCTCAAATACCAGGGTTAGCGGGAGTGCGAAGACCCAGTACTTC	CASSNTRVSGSAKTQYF